This paragraph covers one T cell receptor (beta chain) sequence. This entry comes from a study of blood T cell repertoires in COVID-19. Trimming cost V 4 bases and J 8 bases; bases outside gene matches: 9. This CDR3 has 15 amino acids. Germline V gene sequence: CDR1 SGHRS, CDR2 YFSETQ. As handled by the study authors: Estimated nucleated cell counts came from reference gene primer amplification. TCRdb keeps only in-frame clones here, not all; method: immunoSEQ multiplex PCR. That table furnishes V, J and clone size, whereas the DNA furnished D and trimming. Of around 76,000 clones in the sample, 85% to 90% were seen once.

The sequence was collected from a man aged 55 to 70 with acute or convalescent COVID-19. This chain connects TRBV5-1 to TRBJ1-6; 7 positions match TRBD1. Specimen: peripheral blood. Here the CDR3 DNA reads TGCGCCAGCAGCATAGGACAGGCCGGTTATTCACCCCTCCACTTT. It is translated as CASSIGQAGYSPLHF. Filled out from reference TRBV5-1 and TRBJ1-6, the complete variable domain reads KAGVTQTPRYLIKTRGQQVTLSCSPISGHRSVSWYQQTPGQGLQFLFEYFSETQRNKGNFPGRFSGRQFSNSRSEMNVSTLELGDSALYLCASSIGQAGYSPLHFGNGTRLTVT.